This T cell receptor beta chain was identified during a study of T cells of healthy individuals. This clonotype has just a few counts. Trimming took 6 bases from V and 0 from J; bases not matched to a gene: 0. The length of the CDR3 is 14 residues. Each CDR3 protein gets one entry after TCRdb re-called the 5' RACE reads with MiXCR. Among around 90,000 distinct CDR3 sequences, around 5.1% were seen once, and the ten largest hold 6.5% to 8%. This sequence joins TRBV12-3 or TRBV12-4 and TRBJ2-1; 9 nucleotides align to TRBD2. The clonotype was recovered from a female donor in good health. The CDR3 region has the DNA TGTGCCAGCAGACTAGCGGGCTCCTACAATGAGCAGTTCTTC. It yields the protein CASRLAGSYNEQFF.